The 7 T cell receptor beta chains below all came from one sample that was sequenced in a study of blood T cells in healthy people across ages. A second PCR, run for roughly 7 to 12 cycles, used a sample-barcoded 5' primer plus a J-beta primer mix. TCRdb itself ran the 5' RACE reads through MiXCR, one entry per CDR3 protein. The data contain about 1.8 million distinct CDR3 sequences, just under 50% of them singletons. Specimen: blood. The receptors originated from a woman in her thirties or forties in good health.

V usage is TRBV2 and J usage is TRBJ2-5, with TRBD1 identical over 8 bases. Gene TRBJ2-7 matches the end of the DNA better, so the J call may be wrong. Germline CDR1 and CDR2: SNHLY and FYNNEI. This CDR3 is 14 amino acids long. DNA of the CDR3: TGTGCCAGCAGTGTGGGACAGGTAATCAACGAGCAGTACTTC. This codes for CASSVGQVINEQYF.

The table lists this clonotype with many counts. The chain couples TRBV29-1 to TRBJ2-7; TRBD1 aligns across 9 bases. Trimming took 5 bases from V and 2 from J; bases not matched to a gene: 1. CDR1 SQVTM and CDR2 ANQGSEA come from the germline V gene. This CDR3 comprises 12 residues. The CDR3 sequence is CSVRTGAYEQYF. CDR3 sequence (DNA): TGCAGCGTTCGGACAGGGGCCTACGAGCAGTACTTC.

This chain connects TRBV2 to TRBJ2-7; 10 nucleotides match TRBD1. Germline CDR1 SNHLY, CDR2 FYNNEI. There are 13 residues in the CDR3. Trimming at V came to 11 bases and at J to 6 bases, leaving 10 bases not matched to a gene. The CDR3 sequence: CAPYRDRGSEQYF. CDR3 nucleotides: TGTGCCCCCTATAGGGACAGGGGTTCCGAGCAGTACTTC. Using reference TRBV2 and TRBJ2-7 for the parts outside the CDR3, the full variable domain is EPEVTQTPSHQVTQMGQEVILRCVPISNHLYFYWYRQILGQKVEFLVSFYNNEISEKSEIFDDQFSVERPDGSNFTLKIRSTKLEDSAMYFCAPYRDRGSEQYFGPGTRLTVT.

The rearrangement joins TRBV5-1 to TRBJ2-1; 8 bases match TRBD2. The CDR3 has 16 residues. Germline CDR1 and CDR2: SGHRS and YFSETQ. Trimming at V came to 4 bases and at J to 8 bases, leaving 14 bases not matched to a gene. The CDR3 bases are TGCGCCAGCAGCAGGCTCCTCGGGGGGGGGAGTGATGAGCAGTTCTTC. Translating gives CASSRLLGGGSDEQFF. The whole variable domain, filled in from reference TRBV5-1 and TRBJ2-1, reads KAGVTQTPRYLIKTRGQQVTLSCSPISGHRSVSWYQQTPGQGLQFLFEYFSETQRNKGNFPGRFSGRQFSNSRSEMNVSTLELGDSALYLCASSRLLGGGSDEQFFGPGTRLTVL.

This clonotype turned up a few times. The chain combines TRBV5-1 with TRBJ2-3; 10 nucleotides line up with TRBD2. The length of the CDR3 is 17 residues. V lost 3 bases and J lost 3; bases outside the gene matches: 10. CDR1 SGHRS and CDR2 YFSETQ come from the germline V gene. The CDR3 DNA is TGCGCCAGCAGCTCCCCGACCCCTAGCGGGGGTACAGATACGCAGTATTTT. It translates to CASSSPTPSGGTDTQYF.

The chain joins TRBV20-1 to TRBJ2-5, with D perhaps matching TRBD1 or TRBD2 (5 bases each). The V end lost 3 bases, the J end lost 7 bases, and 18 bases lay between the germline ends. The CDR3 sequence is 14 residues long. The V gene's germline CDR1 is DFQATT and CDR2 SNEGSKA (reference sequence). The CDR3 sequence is CSASGDRDGGTQYF. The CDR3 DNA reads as TGCAGTGCTAGCGGGGACCGGGACGGTGGGACCCAGTACTTC.

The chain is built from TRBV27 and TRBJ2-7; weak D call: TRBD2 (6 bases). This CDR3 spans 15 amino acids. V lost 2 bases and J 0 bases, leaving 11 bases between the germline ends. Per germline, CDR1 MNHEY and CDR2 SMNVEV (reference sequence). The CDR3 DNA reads TGTGCCAGCAGTTTAACGCCTAGCGCCTCCTACGAGCAGTACTTC. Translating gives CASSLTPSASYEQYF.